This TCR beta chain was documented in a study of immune evolution from preneoplasia to lung adenocarcinoma. The sample holds one count of this clone. The assay was immunoSEQ multiplex PCR, and TCRdb's table has in-frame clones only and misses some. Of 3,000 to 4,000 clones in the sample, 65% to 80% were seen once. CDR1 is SGHTS, CDR2 YDEGEE, per germline. The CDR3 covers 15 residues. J gave up 4 bases and V 0 bases, and 3 bases lay outside the gene matches. The clonotype was recovered from a person aged 70 to 85 with lung adenocarcinoma. This chain connects TRBV5-8 to TRBJ2-3; 9 nucleotides match TRBD2. The sequencing input was FFPE atypical adenomatous hyperplasia tissue from the lung. Described subset: atypical adenomatous hyperplasia (AAH), lung preneoplasia. CDR3 amino acids: CASSLGGRGADTQYF. Written as DNA, the CDR3 is TGTGCCAGCAGCTTGGGCGGGAGGGGTGCAGATACGCAGTATTTT. Using reference TRBV5-8 and TRBJ2-3 for the parts outside the CDR3, the full variable domain is EAGVTQSPTHLIKTRGQQATLRCSPISGHTSVYWYQQALGLGLQFLLWYDEGEERNRGNFPPRFSGRQFPNYSSELNVNALELEDSALYLCASSLGGRGADTQYFGPGTRLTVL.